The 17 T cell receptor beta chains in this list originate from one sample, sequenced in a study of blood T cell repertoires in COVID-19. TCRdb keeps only in-frame clones here, not all; method: immunoSEQ multiplex PCR. The top ten hold 5.7% of the sample, which has more than 90,000 clones, around 92% seen once. Sample: peripheral blood. The receptor set was obtained from a man aged 45-65 years with active COVID-19.

This chain uses TRBV28 with TRBJ2-3, with 7 nucleotides matching TRBD1. V trimming: 3 bases; J trimming: 5 bases; junction bases outside the gene matches: 8. CDR3 length: 15 residues. The germline V gene encodes CDR1 MDHEN and CDR2 SYDVKM. This CDR3 reads CASSFTGARGDTQYF. CDR3 bases: TGTGCCAGCAGTTTCACAGGGGCTAGGGGAGATACGCAGTATTTT.

This clone came up once. The chain joins TRBV10-3 to TRBJ2-7; perhaps TRBD2 as D (5 bases). V gave up 6 bases and J gave up 3 bases, with 12 bases separating them. Looked up from germline, CDR1 is ENHRY and CDR2 is SYGVKD. CDR3 length: 13 residues. Here the CDR3 reads CAISREPNYEQYF. The CDR3, as DNA: TGTGCCATCAGCCGGGAACCCAACTACGAGCAGTACTTC.

J is TRBJ2-7 and V is TRBV18; 7 nucleotides align to TRBD1. This CDR3 is built from 13 residues. Germline CDR1 and CDR2: KGHSH and LQKENI. V shed 5 bases and J 5 bases; nucleotides not matched to a gene: 6. CDR3 in DNA: TGTGCCAGCTCAACCGGGACAGACAACGAGCAGTACTTC. This gives the protein CASSTGTDNEQYF.

V is TRBV11-1 and J is TRBJ2-5; D is ambiguous. This CDR3 spans 11 amino acids. Trimming took off 5 bases at V and 7 bases at J, with 8 bases between the two ends. The germline V gene encodes CDR1 SGHAT and CDR2 FQDESV (reference sequence). CDR3 loop: CASSLAGTQYF. The CDR3 DNA sequence: TGTGCCAGCAGCCTCGCCGGGACCCAGTACTTC.

This chain links TRBV5-1 with TRBJ1-4; D is uncertain. The CDR3 spans 15 residues. Looked up from germline, CDR1 is SGHRS and CDR2 is YFSETQ. V gave up 3 bases and J gave up 0 bases, with 9 bases separating them. The CDR3 spells CASSSSGTTNEKLFF. The CDR3 coding sequence is TGCGCCAGCAGCTCCTCCGGGACAACTAATGAAAAACTGTTTTTT.

The rearrangement joins TRBV28 to TRBJ1-1; D remains ambiguous. This CDR3 region has 15 residues. Germline CDR1 MDHEN, CDR2 SYDVKM. V lost 5 bases and J 1 base, leaving 14 bases between the germline ends. The CDR3 sequence is CASSLPLVENTEAFF. CDR3 nucleotides: TGTGCCAGCAGTCTGCCGCTTGTAGAGAACACTGAAGCTTTCTTT.

The V gene is TRBV27, the J gene TRBJ2-6; TRBD1 aligns across 7 bases. V trimming: 6 bases; J trimming: 0 bases; junction bases outside the gene matches: 8. CDR1 is MNHEY and CDR2 is SMNVEV in the germline V gene (reference sequence). The CDR3 is made up of 17 amino acids. The DNA of the CDR3 is TGTGCCAGCAGAATGACAGGGATCAGCTCTGGGGCCAACGTCCTGACTTTC. Translation: CASRMTGISSGANVLTF.

The chain combines TRBV6-5 with TRBJ1-4; D is possibly TRBD1 (5 bases). Germline V gives CDR1 MNHEY, CDR2 SVGAGI. V dropped 2 bases and J dropped 2 bases, with 12 bases sitting between them. The CDR3 has 16 amino acids. CDR3 nucleotides: TGTGCCAGCAGTTACGGGCAGGGTAGTACTAATGAAAAACTGTTTTTT. Its translation: CASSYGQGSTNEKLFF.

The V call is TRBV29-1, the J call TRBJ1-1; D may be TRBD1 (5 bases). The germline CDR1 and CDR2 sequences are SQVTM and ANQGSEA. V lost 6 bases and J lost 3, with 14 bases in between. The CDR3 totals 13 residues. The CDR3 DNA reads TGCAGCGTATCTGACAGCAGCGACACTGAAGCTTTCTTT. Protein: CSVSDSSDTEAFF. The full variable domain, in which reference TRBV29-1 and TRBJ1-1 provide the parts outside the CDR3, is SAVISQKPSRDICQRGTSLTIQCQVDSQVTMMFWYRQQPGQSLTLIATANQGSEATYESGFVIDKFPISRPNLTFSTLTVSNMSPEDSSIYLCSVSDSSDTEAFFGQGTRLTVV.

The chain is built from TRBV6-1 and TRBJ2-5, with 10 bases identical to TRBD2. The trim removed 1 base at V and 0 bases at J, leaving 8 bases unmatched. CDR1 and CDR2 from the germline V gene are MNHNS and SASEGT. The CDR3 has 18 amino acids. The CDR3 is CASSEEQTGTSDQETQYF. The CDR3 DNA is TGTGCCAGCAGTGAAGAACAAACCGGGACTAGCGACCAAGAGACCCAGTACTTC.

The J gene is TRBJ2-1, the V gene TRBV27, with 9 bases that match TRBD2. Germline values: CDR1 MNHEY, CDR2 SMNVEV (reference sequence). V shed 6 bases, J shed 0 bases, and the junction held 6 bases outside the gene matches. The CDR3 has 16 amino acids. The CDR3 protein is CASRRVAGVSYNEQFF. The CDR3 DNA follows: TGTGCCAGCAGGAGGGTAGCGGGAGTCTCCTACAATGAGCAGTTCTTC.

This clone was seen only once. The chain joins TRBV6-6 to TRBJ1-6, with D possibly matching TRBD1 (6 bases). Germline V gene lookup returns CDR1 MNHNY and CDR2 SVGAGI (reference sequence). V was trimmed by 2 bases and J by 8 bases, leaving 13 bases between them. The CDR3 is 15 amino acids. The CDR3 nucleotides read TGTGCCAGCAGTTACGCCTTGAGACAGGATTCACCCCTCCACTTT. Protein: CASSYALRQDSPLHF.

The chain employs TRBV20-1 and TRBJ2-1; 15 bases line up with TRBD2. The CDR3 loop spans 17 amino acids. The germline V gene has CDR1 DFQATT and CDR2 SNEGSKA (reference sequence). Trimming cost V 3 bases and J 7 bases; bases outside gene matches: 10. In DNA, the CDR3 is TGCAGTGCTAGTTCCAGCACCGGGACTAGCGGGAGGAATGAGCAGTTCTTC. Translated: CSASSSTGTSGRNEQFF.

The chain links TRBV5-1 to TRBJ1-4; D is uncertain. CDR1 is SGHRS and CDR2 is YFSETQ in the germline V gene. V was trimmed by 3 bases and J by 4 bases, leaving 10 bases between them. This CDR3 spans 14 amino acids. The CDR3 sequence: CASSSQTSNEKLFF. The CDR3 bases are TGCGCCAGCAGCTCACAAACCAGTAATGAAAAACTGTTTTTT.

J is TRBJ1-3 and V is TRBV18, with D possibly matching TRBD1 (5 bases). CDR3 length equals 15 residues. CDR1 and CDR2 from the germline V gene are KGHSH and LQKENI. Trimming removed 3 bases from V and 0 bases from J, with 9 bases in between. The CDR3 DNA sequence: TGTGCCAGCTCACCCGACAGAAGCTCTGGAAACACCATATATTTT. Translated: CASSPDRSSGNTIYF.

The rearrangement uses TRBV19 and TRBJ2-7, with 10 nucleotides matching TRBD2. Trimming removed 3 bases from V and 0 bases from J; junction bases left unmatched: 8. The CDR3 consists of 17 residues. Germline V gene data show CDR1 as LNHDA and CDR2 as SQIVND (reference sequence). For the CDR3, the DNA is TGTGCCAGTAGTATTCTTTTGGCTAGCGGGAGCTCCTACGAGCAGTACTTC. It encodes CASSILLASGSSYEQYF.

The chain couples TRBV21-1 to TRBJ2-1; the D segment call TRBD2 is taken from the table without a DNA check. TRBV21-1 represents a pseudogene. This CDR3 contains 17 residues. CDR3 DNA sequence: TGTGCCAGCAGGCAGGGAGCGGAGGGGCTCTCCTACAATGAGCAGTTCTTC. Its translation: CASRQGAEGLSYNEQFF.